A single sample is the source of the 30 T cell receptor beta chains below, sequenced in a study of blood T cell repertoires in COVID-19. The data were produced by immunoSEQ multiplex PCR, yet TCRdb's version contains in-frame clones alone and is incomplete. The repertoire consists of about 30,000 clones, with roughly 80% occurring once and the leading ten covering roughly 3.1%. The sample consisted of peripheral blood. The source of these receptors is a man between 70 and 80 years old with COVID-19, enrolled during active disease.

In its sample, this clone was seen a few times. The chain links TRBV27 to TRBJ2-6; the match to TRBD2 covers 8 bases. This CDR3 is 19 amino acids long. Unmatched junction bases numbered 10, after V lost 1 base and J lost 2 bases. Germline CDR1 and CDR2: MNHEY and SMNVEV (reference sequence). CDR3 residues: CASSLFSASGYAGANVLTF. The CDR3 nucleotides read TGTGCCAGCAGTTTATTTTCGGCTAGCGGGTACGCTGGGGCCAACGTCCTGACTTTC.

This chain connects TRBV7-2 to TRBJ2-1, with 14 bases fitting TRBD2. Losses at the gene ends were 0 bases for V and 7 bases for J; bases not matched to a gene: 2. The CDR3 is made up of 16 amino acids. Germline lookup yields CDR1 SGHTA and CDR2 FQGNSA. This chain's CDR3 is CASSLAGLAGVNEQFF. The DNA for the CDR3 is TGTGCCAGCAGCTTAGCGGGACTAGCGGGAGTAAATGAGCAGTTCTTC.

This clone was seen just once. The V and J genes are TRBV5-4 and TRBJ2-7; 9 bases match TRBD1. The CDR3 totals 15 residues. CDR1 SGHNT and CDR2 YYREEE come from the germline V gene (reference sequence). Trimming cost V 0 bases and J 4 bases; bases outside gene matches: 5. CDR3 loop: CASSLDRGHFYEQYF. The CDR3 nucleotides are TGTGCCAGCAGCTTGGACAGGGGGCACTTTTACGAGCAGTACTTC.

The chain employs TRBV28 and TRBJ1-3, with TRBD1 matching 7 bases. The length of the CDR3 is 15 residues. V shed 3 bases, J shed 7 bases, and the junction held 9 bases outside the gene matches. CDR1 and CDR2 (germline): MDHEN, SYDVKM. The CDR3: CASSFTTGIANTIYF. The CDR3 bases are TGTGCCAGCAGTTTTACGACAGGGATTGCCAACACCATATATTTT. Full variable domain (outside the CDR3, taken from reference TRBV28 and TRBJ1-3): DVKVTQSSRYLVKRTGEKVFLECVQDMDHENMFWYRQDPGLGLRLIYFSYDVKMKEKGDIPEGYSVSREKKERFSLILESASTNQTSMYLCASSFTTGIANTIYFGEGSWLTVV.

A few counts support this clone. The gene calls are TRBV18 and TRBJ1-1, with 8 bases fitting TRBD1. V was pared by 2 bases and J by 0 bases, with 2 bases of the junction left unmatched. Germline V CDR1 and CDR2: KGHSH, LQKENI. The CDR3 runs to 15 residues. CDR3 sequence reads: CASSPETGVNTEAFF. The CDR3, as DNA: TGTGCCAGCTCACCAGAGACAGGGGTGAACACTGAAGCTTTCTTT.

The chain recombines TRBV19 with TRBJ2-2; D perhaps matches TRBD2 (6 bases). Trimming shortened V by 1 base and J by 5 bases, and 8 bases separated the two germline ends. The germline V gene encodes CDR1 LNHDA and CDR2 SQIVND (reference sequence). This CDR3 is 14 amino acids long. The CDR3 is CASSIGAGTGELFF. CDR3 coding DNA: TGTGCCAGTAGTATAGGGGCGGGGACCGGGGAGCTGTTTTTT.

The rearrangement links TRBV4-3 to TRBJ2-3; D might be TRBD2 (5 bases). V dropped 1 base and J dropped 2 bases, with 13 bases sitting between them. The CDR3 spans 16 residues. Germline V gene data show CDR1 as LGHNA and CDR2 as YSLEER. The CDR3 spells CASSQASGRNTDTQYF. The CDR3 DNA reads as TGCGCCAGCAGCCAAGCGAGCGGCCGAAACACAGATACGCAGTATTTT.

The CDR3: CASSLGGTSGPYEQYF. For the CDR3, the DNA is TGTGCCAGCAGCTTAGGAGGGACTAGCGGGCCGTACGAGCAGTACTTC. The rearrangement uses TRBV7-8 and TRBJ2-7; 12 bases line up with TRBD2. The CDR3 is 16 amino acids. V shed 1 base, J shed 4 bases, and the junction held 5 bases outside the gene matches. In germline, CDR1 is SGHVS, CDR2 FQNEAQ.

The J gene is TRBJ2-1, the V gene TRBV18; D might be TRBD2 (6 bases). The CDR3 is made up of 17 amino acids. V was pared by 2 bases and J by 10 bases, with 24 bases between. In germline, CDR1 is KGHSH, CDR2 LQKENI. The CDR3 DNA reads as TGTGCCAGCTCACCAGAGATTTTAGTGGAGGGGTCGGGCGAGCAGTTCTTC. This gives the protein CASSPEILVEGSGEQFF.

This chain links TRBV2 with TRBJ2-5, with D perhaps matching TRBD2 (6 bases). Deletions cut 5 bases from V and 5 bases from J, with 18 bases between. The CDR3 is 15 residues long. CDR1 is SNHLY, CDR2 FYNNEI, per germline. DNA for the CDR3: TGTGCCAGCAGTCCTCGGAGGGAGGCCGTGGAGACCCAGTACTTC. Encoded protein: CASSPRREAVETQYF.

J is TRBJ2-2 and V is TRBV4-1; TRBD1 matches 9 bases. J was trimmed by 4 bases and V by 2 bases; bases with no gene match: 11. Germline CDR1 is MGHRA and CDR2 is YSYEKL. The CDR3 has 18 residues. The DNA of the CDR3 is TGCGCCAGCAGCCAATCATCGGGACAGGGCATCTCCACCGGGGAGCTGTTTTTT. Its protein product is CASSQSSGQGISTGELFF.

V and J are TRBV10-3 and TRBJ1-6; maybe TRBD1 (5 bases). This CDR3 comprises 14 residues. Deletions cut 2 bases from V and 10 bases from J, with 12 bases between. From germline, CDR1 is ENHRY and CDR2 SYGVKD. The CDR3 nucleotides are TGTGCCATCAGTGAGATCCAGGGCCAATCACCCCTCCACTTT. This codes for CAISEIQGQSPLHF.

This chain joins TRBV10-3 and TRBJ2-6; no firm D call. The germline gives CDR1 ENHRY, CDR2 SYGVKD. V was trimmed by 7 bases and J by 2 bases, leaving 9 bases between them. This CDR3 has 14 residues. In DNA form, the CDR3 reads TGTGCCATCACGGGTCTTACTGGGGCCAACGTCCTGACTTTC. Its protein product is CAITGLTGANVLTF.

CDR3 coding DNA: TGTGCCAGCAGTGACAGGGGATCTCTCTACGAGCAGTACTTC. This sequence encodes CASSDRGSLYEQYF. The V gene is TRBV6-1, the J gene TRBJ2-7, with D maybe TRBD1 (6 bases). The germline gives CDR1 MNHNS, CDR2 SASEGT. V gave up 3 bases and J gave up 3 bases, with 12 bases separating them. The CDR3 is 14 amino acids.

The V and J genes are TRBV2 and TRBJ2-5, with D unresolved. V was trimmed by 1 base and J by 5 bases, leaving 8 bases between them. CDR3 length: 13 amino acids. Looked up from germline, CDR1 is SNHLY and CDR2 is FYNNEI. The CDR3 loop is CASSEGGIETQYF. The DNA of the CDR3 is TGTGCCAGCAGTGAAGGAGGAATCGAGACCCAGTACTTC.

CDR3 DNA sequence: TGTGCCGGCGGACTAGCGGGAGTTAGCACCGGGGAGCTGTTTTTT. Its translation is CAGGLAGVSTGELFF. J is TRBJ2-2 and V is TRBV6-5, with TRBD2 matching over 13 bases. Germline V gene lookup returns CDR1 MNHEY and CDR2 SVGAGI. Trimming took 11 bases from V and 4 from J; bases not matched to a gene: 7. This CDR3 contains 15 residues.

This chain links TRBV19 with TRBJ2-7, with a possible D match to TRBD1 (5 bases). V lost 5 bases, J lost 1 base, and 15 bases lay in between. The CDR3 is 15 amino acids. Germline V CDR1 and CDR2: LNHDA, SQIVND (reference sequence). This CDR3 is CASSPRVGISYEQYF. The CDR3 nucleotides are TGTGCCAGTAGTCCCAGGGTTGGTATTTCCTACGAGCAGTACTTC. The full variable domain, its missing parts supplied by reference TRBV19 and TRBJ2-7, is DGGITQSPKYLFRKEGQNVTLSCEQNLNHDAMYWYRQDPGQGLRLIYYSQIVNDFQKGDIAEGYSVSREKKESFPLTVTSAQKNPTAFYLCASSPRVGISYEQYFGPGTRLTVT.

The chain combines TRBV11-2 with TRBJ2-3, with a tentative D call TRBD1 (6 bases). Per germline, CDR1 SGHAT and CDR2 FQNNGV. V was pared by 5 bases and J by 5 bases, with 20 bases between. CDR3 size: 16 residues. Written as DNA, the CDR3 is TGTGCCAGCAGCCCCCGACAGGCGCCTTTGATAGATACGCAGTATTTT. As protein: CASSPRQAPLIDTQYF.

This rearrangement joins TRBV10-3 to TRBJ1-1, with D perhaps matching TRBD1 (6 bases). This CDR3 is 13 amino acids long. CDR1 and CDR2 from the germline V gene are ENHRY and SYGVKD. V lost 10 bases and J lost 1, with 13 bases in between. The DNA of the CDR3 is TGTGCCACCCAGGACAGCCCGAACACTGAAGCTTTCTTT. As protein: CATQDSPNTEAFF.

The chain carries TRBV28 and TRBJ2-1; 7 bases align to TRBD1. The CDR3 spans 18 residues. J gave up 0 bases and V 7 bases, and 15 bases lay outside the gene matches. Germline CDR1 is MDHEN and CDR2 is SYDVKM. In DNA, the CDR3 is TGTGCCAGCACCCCTTGGACAGGTGGGGTTGGCTCCTACAATGAGCAGTTCTTC. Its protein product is CASTPWTGGVGSYNEQFF.

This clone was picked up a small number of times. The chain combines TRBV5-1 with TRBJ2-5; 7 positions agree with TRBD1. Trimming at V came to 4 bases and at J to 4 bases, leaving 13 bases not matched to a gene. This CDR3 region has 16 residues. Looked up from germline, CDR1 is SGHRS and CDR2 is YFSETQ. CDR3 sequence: CASSPQGSVPRETQYF. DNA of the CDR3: TGCGCCAGCAGCCCACAGGGGAGCGTGCCAAGAGAGACCCAGTACTTC.

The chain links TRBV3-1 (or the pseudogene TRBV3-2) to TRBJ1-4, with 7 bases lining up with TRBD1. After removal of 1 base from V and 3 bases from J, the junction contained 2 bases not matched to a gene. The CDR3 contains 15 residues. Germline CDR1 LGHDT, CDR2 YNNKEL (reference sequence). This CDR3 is CASSQGQGANEKLFF. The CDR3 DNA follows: TGTGCCAGCAGCCAAGGTCAGGGGGCTAATGAAAAACTGTTTTTT.

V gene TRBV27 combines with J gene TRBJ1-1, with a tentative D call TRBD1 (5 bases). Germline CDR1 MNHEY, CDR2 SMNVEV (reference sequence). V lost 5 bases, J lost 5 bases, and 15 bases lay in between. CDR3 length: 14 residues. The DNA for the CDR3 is TGTGCCAGCAGTCCCGAGGAGGGGATTACTGAAGCTTTCTTT. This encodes CASSPEEGITEAFF.

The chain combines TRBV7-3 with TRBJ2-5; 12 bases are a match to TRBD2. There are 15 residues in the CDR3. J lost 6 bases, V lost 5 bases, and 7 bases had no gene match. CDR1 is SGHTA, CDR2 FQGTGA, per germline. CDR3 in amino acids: CASSPLAGGRQTQYF. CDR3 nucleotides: TGTGCCAGCAGCCCCCTAGCGGGAGGGAGGCAGACCCAGTACTTC.

CDR3 in amino acids: CASSLPPDRGETQYF. CDR3 bases: TGTGCCAGCAGCTTACCTCCGGACAGGGGAGAGACCCAGTACTTC. The chain has TRBV11-2 and TRBJ2-5; the match to TRBD1 covers 9 bases. This CDR3 comprises 15 residues. Germline V gene lookup returns CDR1 SGHAT and CDR2 FQNNGV. V lost 2 bases to trimming and J lost 4 bases; unmatched junction nucleotides: 5.

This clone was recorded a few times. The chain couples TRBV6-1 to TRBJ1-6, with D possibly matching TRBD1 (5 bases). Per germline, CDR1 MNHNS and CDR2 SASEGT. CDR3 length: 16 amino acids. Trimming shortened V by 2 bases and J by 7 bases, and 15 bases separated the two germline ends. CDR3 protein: CASSESGPGRNSPLHF. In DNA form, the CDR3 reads TGTGCCAGCAGTGAATCAGGACCAGGGCGAAATTCACCCCTCCACTTT.

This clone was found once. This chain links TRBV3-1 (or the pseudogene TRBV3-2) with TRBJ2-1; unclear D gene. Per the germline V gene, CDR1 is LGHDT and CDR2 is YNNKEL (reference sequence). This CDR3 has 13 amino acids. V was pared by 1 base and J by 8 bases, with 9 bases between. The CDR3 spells CASSQAGFDEQFF. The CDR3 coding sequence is TGTGCCAGCAGCCAAGCAGGCTTCGATGAGCAGTTCTTC.

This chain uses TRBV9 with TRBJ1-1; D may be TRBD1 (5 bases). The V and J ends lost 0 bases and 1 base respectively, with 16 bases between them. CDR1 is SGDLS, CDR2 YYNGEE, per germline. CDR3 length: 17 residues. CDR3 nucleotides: TGTGCCAGCAGCGTAGGACTGATTGTAGGGGCGAACACTGAAGCTTTCTTT. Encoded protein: CASSVGLIVGANTEAFF.

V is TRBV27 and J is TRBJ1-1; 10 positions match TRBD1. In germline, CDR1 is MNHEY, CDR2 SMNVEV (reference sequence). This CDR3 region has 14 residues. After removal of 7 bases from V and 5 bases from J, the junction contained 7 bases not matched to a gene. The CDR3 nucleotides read TGTGCCAGCACCCCCTTGGGACAGGGGACTGAAGCTTTCTTT. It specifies CASTPLGQGTEAFF.

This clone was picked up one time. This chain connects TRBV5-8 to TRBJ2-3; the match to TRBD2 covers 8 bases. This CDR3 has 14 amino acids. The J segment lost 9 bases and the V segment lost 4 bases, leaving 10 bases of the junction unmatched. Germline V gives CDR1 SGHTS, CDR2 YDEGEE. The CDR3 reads CASSRGGLASTQYF. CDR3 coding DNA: TGTGCCAGCAGCCGGGGAGGACTAGCTTCGACGCAGTATTTT.